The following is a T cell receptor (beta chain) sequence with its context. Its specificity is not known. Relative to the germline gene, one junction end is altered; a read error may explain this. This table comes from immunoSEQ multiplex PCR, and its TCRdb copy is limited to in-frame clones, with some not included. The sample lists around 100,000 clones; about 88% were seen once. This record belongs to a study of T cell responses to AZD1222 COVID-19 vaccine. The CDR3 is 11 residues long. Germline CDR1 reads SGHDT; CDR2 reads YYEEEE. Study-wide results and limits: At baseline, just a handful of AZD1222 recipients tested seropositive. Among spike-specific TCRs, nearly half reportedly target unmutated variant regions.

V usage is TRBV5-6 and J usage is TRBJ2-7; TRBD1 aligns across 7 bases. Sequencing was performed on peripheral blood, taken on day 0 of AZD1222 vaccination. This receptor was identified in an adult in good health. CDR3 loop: CASSPAMAGGF. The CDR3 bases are TGTGCCAGCAGCCCAGCCATGGCAGGGGGCTTC.